A single sample is the source of the 6 T cell receptor beta chains below, sequenced in a study of cytomegalovirus exposure and HLA in healthy donors. Primers included in the PCR were 60 Vbeta and 13 Jbeta primers. Clones were sequenced by immunoSEQ multiplex PCR, and TCRdb holds only the in-frame ones, with some missing. The sample yields approximately 110,000 clones, over 60% seen once. The sample taken for sequencing was PBMCs. Source of these receptors: a man younger than 35 in good health and CMV-seropositive.

This clone was counted many times. The chain recombines TRBV11-2 with TRBJ2-5, with 10 bases that match TRBD1. The CDR3 spans 16 residues. CDR1 and CDR2 from the germline V gene are SGHAT and FQNNGV. V lost 4 bases to trimming and J lost 2 bases; unmatched junction nucleotides: 7. In DNA form, the CDR3 reads TGTGCCAGCAGCTCGAAGGGACAGGGGCTACAAGAGACCCAGTACTTC. Residues: CASSSKGQGLQETQYF. Combining the CDR3 with reference TRBV11-2 and TRBJ2-5 gives the whole variable domain EAGVAQSPRYKIIEKRQSVAFWCNPISGHATLYWYQQILGQGPKLLIQFQNNGVVDDSQLPKDRFSAERLKGVDSTLKIQPAKLEDSAVYLCASSSKGQGLQETQYFGPGTRLLVL.

This clone was counted once. J is TRBJ2-7 and V is TRBV19; TRBD1 aligns across 9 bases. This CDR3 region has 13 residues. Germline lookup yields CDR1 LNHDA and CDR2 SQIVND (reference sequence). The trim removed 6 bases at V and 3 bases at J, leaving 3 bases unmatched. The CDR3: CASRLDRGYEQYF. For the CDR3, the DNA is TGTGCCAGTAGGTTGGACAGGGGCTACGAGCAGTACTTC.

This clone was recorded a few times. The V and J genes are TRBV7-7 and TRBJ2-2, with 7 bases matching TRBD1. This CDR3 region has 15 residues. Germline-derived CDR1 and CDR2 are SSHAT and FNYEAQ (reference sequence). The trim removed 6 bases at V and 0 bases at J, leaving 4 bases unmatched. CDR3 protein: CASSLTGTNTGELFF. The CDR3 bases are TGTGCCAGCAGTTTGACAGGGACGAACACCGGGGAGCTGTTTTTT.

The chain joins TRBV10-1 to TRBJ2-5, with TRBD1 matching 7 bases. This CDR3 has 14 amino acids. V lost 3 bases, J lost 4 bases, and 5 bases stayed unmatched. The germline V gene encodes CDR1 WNHNN and CDR2 SYGVQD (reference sequence). CDR3 in amino acids: CASSDRAGGETQYF. DNA of the CDR3: TGCGCCAGCAGTGATCGGGCAGGGGGAGAGACCCAGTACTTC.

The chain combines TRBV19 with TRBJ1-6; 9 nucleotides line up with TRBD1. With 4 bases clipped from V and 8 bases from J, the junction kept 6 bases outside the gene matches. Germline assignment: CDR1 LNHDA and CDR2 SQIVND (reference sequence). This CDR3 spans 15 amino acids. In nucleotides, the CDR3 is TGTGCCAGTAGTACCACAGGGGGCCCGGATTCACCCCTCCACTTT. Translation gives CASSTTGGPDSPLHF.

The chain couples TRBV5-1 to TRBJ2-1; 12 positions match TRBD2. The CDR3 is made up of 15 amino acids. The V segment lost 1 base and the J segment 8 bases; nucleotides outside the gene matches: 4. Germline lookup yields CDR1 SGHRS and CDR2 YFSETQ. This CDR3 reads CASSLLAGGLYEQFF. The CDR3 DNA reads TGCGCCAGCAGCTTGCTAGCGGGGGGGCTCTATGAGCAGTTCTTC.